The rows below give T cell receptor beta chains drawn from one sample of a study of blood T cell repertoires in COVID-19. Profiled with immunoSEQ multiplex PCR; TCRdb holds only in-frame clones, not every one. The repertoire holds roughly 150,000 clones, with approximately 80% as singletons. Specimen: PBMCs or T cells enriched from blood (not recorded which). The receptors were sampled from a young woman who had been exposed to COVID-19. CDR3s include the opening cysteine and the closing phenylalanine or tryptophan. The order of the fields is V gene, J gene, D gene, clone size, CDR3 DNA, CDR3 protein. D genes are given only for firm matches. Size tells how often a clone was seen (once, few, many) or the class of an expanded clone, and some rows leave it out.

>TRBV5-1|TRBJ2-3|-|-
TGCGCCAGCAGCTTCGGAGGGGGCACAGATACGCAGTATTTT
CASSFGGGTDTQYF
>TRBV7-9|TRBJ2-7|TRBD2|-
TGTGCCAGCAGCTCGAATGATGGACTAGCGGGAGGGCCCCTGTACGAGCAGTACTTC
CASSSNDGLAGGPLYEQYF
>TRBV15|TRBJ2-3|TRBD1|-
TGTGCCACCAGCAAGACAGGGGACAGCACAGATACGCAGTATTTT
CATSKTGDSTDTQYF
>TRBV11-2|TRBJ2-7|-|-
TGTGCCAGCAGCTTAAGCGTTGTGAGCCGCTACGAGCAGTACTTC
CASSLSVVSRYEQYF
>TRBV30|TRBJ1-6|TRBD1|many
TGTGCCTGGAGGGACAGGGATAATTCACCCCTCCACTTT
CAWRDRDNSPLHF
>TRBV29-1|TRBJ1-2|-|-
TGCAGCGTTGATTCGGTAAACTATGGCTACACCTTC
CSVDSVNYGYTF
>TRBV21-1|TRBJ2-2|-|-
TGTGCCAGCAGCAGGGGGCAAACCGGGGAGCTGTTTTTT
CASSRGQTGELFF
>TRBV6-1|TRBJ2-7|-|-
TGTGCCAGCAGTGAGGTTGACAGTTACGAGCAGTACTTC
CASSEVDSYEQYF
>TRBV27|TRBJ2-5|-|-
TGTGCCAGCAGTTTGGGAGTTGGTTGGGGATTAGAGACCCAGTACTTC
CASSLGVGWGLETQYF
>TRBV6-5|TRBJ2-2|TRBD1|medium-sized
TGTGCCAGCAGGCCGTCAGGGGGCGCGGGCGGGGAGCTGTTTTTT
CASRPSGGAGGELFF
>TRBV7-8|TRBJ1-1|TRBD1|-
TGTGCCAGCAGCCTACCGGGACAGGGAAGCACTGAAGCTTTCTTT
CASSLPGQGSTEAFF
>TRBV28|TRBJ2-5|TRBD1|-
TGTGCCAGCAGTCCTGTAGGGACAGGTAAAGAGACCCAGTACTTC
CASSPVGTGKETQYF
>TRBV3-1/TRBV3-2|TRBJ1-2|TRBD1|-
TGTGCCAGCAGGCTCGGGACAGACTATGGCTACACCTTC
CASRLGTDYGYTF
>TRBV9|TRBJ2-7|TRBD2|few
TGTGCCAGCAGCGTCGGGACTAGCGGGAGCGGCGATCGCGAGCAGTACTTC
CASSVGTSGSGDREQYF
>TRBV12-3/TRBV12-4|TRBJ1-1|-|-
TGTGCCAGCAGAGATCAGCGGGGCACTGAAGCTTTCTTT
CASRDQRGTEAFF
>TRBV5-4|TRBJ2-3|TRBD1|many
TGTGCCAGCAGCCTGCCGGGGACAGGGAAATCAGATACGCAGTATTTT
CASSLPGTGKSDTQYF
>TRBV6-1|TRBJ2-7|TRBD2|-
TGTGCCAGCAGTGAGGGGACTAACTACTACGAGCAGTACTTC
CASSEGTNYYEQYF
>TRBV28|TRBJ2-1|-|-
TGTGCCAGCGGGCGGGATGGGAATGAGCAGTTCTTC
CASGRDGNEQFF
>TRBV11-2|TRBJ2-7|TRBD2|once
TGTGCCAGCAGCCCTAGTGGGAGGGTCTCCTACGAGCAGTACTTC
CASSPSGRVSYEQYF
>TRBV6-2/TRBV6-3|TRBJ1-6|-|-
TGTGCCAGCAGTCAGGGGTCACCCCTCCACTTT
CASSQGSPLHF
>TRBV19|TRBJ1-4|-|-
TGTGCCAGTAGTATTTCTGTCGGGGGAGCAACTAATGAAAAACTGTTTTTT
CASSISVGGATNEKLFF
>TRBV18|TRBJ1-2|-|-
TGTGCCAGCTCACCAGGGTCAGGGCCCTATGGCTACACCTTC
CASSPGSGPYGYTF
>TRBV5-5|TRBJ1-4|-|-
TGTGCCAGCAGCTTGGCCCCGGGTCTAACCGGTGAAAAACTGTTTTTT
CASSLAPGLTGEKLFF
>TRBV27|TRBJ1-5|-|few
TGTGCCAGCAGTTTACTTGGGGGGTCGGAGCCCCAGCATTTT
CASSLLGGSEPQHF
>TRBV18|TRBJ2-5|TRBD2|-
TGTGCCAGCTCACCACTAGCGGGAGTAGCATCCGAGACCCAGTACTTC
CASSPLAGVASETQYF
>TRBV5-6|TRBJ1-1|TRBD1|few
TGTGCCAGCAGCCCGCGGAGGGGGCAAGCCACTGAAGCTTTCTTT
CASSPRRGQATEAFF
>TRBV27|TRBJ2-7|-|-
TGTGCCAGCAGTAAAGTCGCCAGGCCCTACGAGCAGTACTTC
CASSKVARPYEQYF
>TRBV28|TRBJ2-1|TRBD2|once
TGTGCCAGCAGTTTTTCATATGCGGGAGTATGGAATGAGCAGTTCTTC
CASSFSYAGVWNEQFF
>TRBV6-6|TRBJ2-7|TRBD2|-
TGTGCCAGCAGATTAAATAGCGGGGATTACGAGCAGTACTTC
CASRLNSGDYEQYF
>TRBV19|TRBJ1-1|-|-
TGTGCCAGTAGTATAAGTGTCGGGAGAGAAGCTTTCTTT
CASSISVGREAFF